These 28 T cell receptor beta chains share one sample of origin, sequenced in a study of human T cells and chemical hapten exposure. Whole blood, unfractionated, served as the material for total RNA extraction. TCRdb called the 5' RACE reads again in MiXCR, with one record for every CDR3 protein. Here the sample spans roughly 120,000 distinct CDR3 sequences, approximately 20% being singletons. These receptors were taken from a human donor in good health.

This rearrangement joins TRBV5-4 to TRBJ2-5; D remains ambiguous. This CDR3 has 12 amino acids. The germline V gene has CDR1 SGHNT and CDR2 YYREEE (reference sequence). Trimming stripped 2 bases from V and 5 bases from J, with 7 bases between. The CDR3 nucleotides read TGTGCCAGCAGCTTCCCGAGGGAGACCCAGTACTTC. This encodes CASSFPRETQYF. Drawing the rest from reference TRBV5-4 and TRBJ2-5, the complete variable domain is ETGVTQSPTHLIKTRGQQVTLRCSSQSGHNTVSWYQQALGQGPQFIFQYYREEENGRGNFPPRFSGLQFPNYSSELNVNALELDDSALYLCASSFPRETQYFGPGTRLLVL.

This clonotype has just a few counts. The rearrangement links TRBV5-1 to TRBJ2-2; 9 bases map to TRBD1. V lost 4 bases to trimming and J lost 7 bases; unmatched junction nucleotides: 5. The CDR3 extends over 14 amino acids. CDR1 and CDR2 from the germline V gene are SGHRS and YFSETQ. CDR3 sequence (DNA): TGCGCCAGCAGCCTTACAGGGGGCCTCGGGGAGCTGTTTTTT. Protein sequence: CASSLTGGLGELFF.

V and J are TRBV10-3 and TRBJ2-1, with TRBD2 identical over 9 bases. CDR3 length: 16 residues. The trim removed 6 bases at V and 8 bases at J, leaving 14 bases unmatched. From germline, CDR1 is ENHRY and CDR2 SYGVKD. DNA of the CDR3: TGTGCCATCAGGGCCCGATTAGCGGGAGAAGTCGATGAGCAGTTCTTC. Protein sequence: CAIRARLAGEVDEQFF.

This clonotype was seen a handful of times. The chain is built from TRBV20-1 and TRBJ1-1; D gene uncertain. This CDR3 has 12 amino acids. Trimming stripped 7 bases from V and 3 bases from J, with 12 bases between. Germline V CDR1 and CDR2: DFQATT, SNEGSKA (reference sequence). This chain's CDR3 is CSGASGYTEAFF. In DNA form, the CDR3 reads TGCAGTGGAGCCAGTGGGTACACTGAAGCTTTCTTT.

This chain uses TRBV28 with TRBJ2-3; tentative D call: TRBD1 (6 bases). V was trimmed by 6 bases and J by 4 bases, leaving 17 bases between them. The CDR3 is 15 residues long. In germline, CDR1 is MDHEN, CDR2 SYDVKM. The CDR3 bases are TGTGCCAGCAGAGACACAGGGAAGGGATCAGATACGCAGTATTTT. This codes for CASRDTGKGSDTQYF.

There are a few counts of this clonotype. The chain is built from TRBV27 and TRBJ1-5; D unclear. The length of the CDR3 is 13 residues. V gave up 1 base and J gave up 4 bases, with 5 bases separating them. CDR1 is MNHEY, CDR2 SMNVEV, per germline (reference sequence). The DNA for the CDR3 is TGTGCCAGCAGTTTATACCGGAATCAGCCCCAGCATTTT. Amino acid sequence: CASSLYRNQPQHF.

The chain employs TRBV18 and TRBJ2-7; 7 nucleotides line up with TRBD2. The germline V gene encodes CDR1 KGHSH and CDR2 LQKENI. The V gene end was trimmed by 0 bases and the J gene end by 0 bases; junction bases not matched to a gene: 2. The CDR3 is made up of 15 amino acids. The CDR3 coding sequence is TGTGCCAGCTCACCACCGCGGGAGAGCTCCTACGAGCAGTACTTC. As protein: CASSPPRESSYEQYF.

This clonotype has more than one count but fewer than ten. The CDR3: CASSLGPRGTGELFF. The CDR3 region has the DNA TGCGCCAGCAGCCTAGGGCCCAGAGGTACCGGGGAGCTGTTTTTT. The chain joins TRBV4-1 to TRBJ2-2; D gene ambiguous. The V and J ends lost 4 bases and 5 bases respectively, with 14 bases between them. Germline V gives CDR1 MGHRA, CDR2 YSYEKL. The CDR3 loop spans 15 amino acids.

The chain uses TRBV14 and TRBJ2-1; the D is unclear. The V gene's germline CDR1 is SGHDN and CDR2 FVKESK. The length of the CDR3 is 15 residues. V lost 4 bases to trimming and J lost 7 bases, with 17 bases between them. DNA for the CDR3: TGTGCCAGCAGCCGCCGACCACGAACCTTAAATGAGCAGTTCTTC. Translated, it gives CASSRRPRTLNEQFF.

This clonotype was counted between two and nine times. The chain recombines TRBV7-2 with TRBJ2-7, with 7 bases identical to TRBD2. Germline-derived CDR1 and CDR2 are SGHTA and FQGNSA. There are 15 residues in the CDR3. The V segment lost 5 bases and the J segment 5 bases; nucleotides outside the gene matches: 12. CDR3 sequence: CASSLQAGKVNEQYF. CDR3 nucleotides: TGTGCCAGCAGCCTACAAGCGGGAAAGGTGAACGAGCAGTACTTC.

The chain employs TRBV20-1 and TRBJ2-7; tentative D call: TRBD2 (6 bases). Germline V gene data show CDR1 as DFQATT and CDR2 as SNEGSKA (reference sequence). The germline V and J ends were trimmed by 5 bases and 0 bases, with 8 bases remaining between them. This CDR3 comprises 12 residues. The CDR3 region is CSAPGLSYEQYF. Written as DNA, the CDR3 is TGCAGTGCTCCGGGACTCTCCTACGAGCAGTACTTC.

The J gene is TRBJ2-3, the V gene TRBV3-1, with D perhaps TRBD2 (5 bases). V gave up 5 bases and J gave up 4 bases, with 19 bases separating them. This CDR3 has 16 amino acids. The V gene's germline CDR1 is LGHDT and CDR2 YNNKEL (reference sequence). In DNA, the CDR3 is TGTGCCAGCAGCTTTAACCCTCAACTAGGCCCAGATACGCAGTATTTT. It encodes CASSFNPQLGPDTQYF.

The DNA for the CDR3 is TGTGCCAGCAGTTTAGGAGGCGTAAAAGAGACCCAGTACTTC. This sequence encodes CASSLGGVKETQYF. The chain employs TRBV12-3 or TRBV12-4 and TRBJ2-5; D call uncertain. CDR3 size: 14 residues. Trimming removed 1 base at V and 3 bases at J, with 9 bases between.

Many counts were recorded for this clonotype. The chain links TRBV24-1 to TRBJ2-7, with unresolved D. Germline V gene data show CDR1 as KGHDR and CDR2 as SFDVKD. The CDR3 runs 12 residues. V lost 6 bases, J lost 4 bases, and 9 bases lay in between. CDR3 nucleotide sequence: TGTGCCACCAGTAAAGGTGGGTACGAGCAGTACTTC. This encodes CATSKGGYEQYF.

This chain uses TRBV20-1 with TRBJ1-2; D not certain. Trimming shortened V by 0 bases and J by 4 bases, and 6 bases separated the two germline ends. Germline V gene lookup returns CDR1 DFQATT and CDR2 SNEGSKA (reference sequence). The CDR3 covers 12 residues. CDR3 loop: CSAREKGYGYTF. In nucleotides, the CDR3 is TGCAGTGCTAGAGAAAAGGGCTATGGCTACACCTTC.

This clonotype was recorded a few times. The chain recombines TRBV12-3 or TRBV12-4 with TRBJ2-1; 13 nucleotides align to TRBD2. V shed 6 bases and J 5 bases; nucleotides not matched to a gene: 13. The CDR3 is 18 amino acids. The CDR3 loop is CASSRLLAGGRIDNEQFF. Here the CDR3 DNA reads TGTGCCAGCAGCCGCTTACTAGCGGGAGGGCGTATTGACAATGAGCAGTTCTTC.

The chain has TRBV28 and TRBJ2-7; tentatively, D is TRBD1 (5 bases). Germline CDR1 reads MDHEN; CDR2 reads SYDVKM. The V and J ends lost 0 bases and 2 bases respectively, with 5 bases between them. The CDR3 runs 13 residues. DNA of the CDR3: TGTGCCAGCAGTTTATGGACAGCCTACGAGCAGTACTTC. Its translation: CASSLWTAYEQYF.

V usage is TRBV24-1 and J usage is TRBJ2-1; possibly TRBD2 for D (6 bases). The CDR3 totals 13 residues. Trimming shortened V by 9 bases and J by 4 bases, and 12 bases separated the two germline ends. Germline V gives CDR1 KGHDR, CDR2 SFDVKD. The DNA of the CDR3 is TGTGCCACCGGCGGGGCCGGGTACAATGAGCAGTTCTTC. This sequence encodes CATGGAGYNEQFF.

The chain employs TRBV20-1 and TRBJ1-1; D unresolved. CDR1 and CDR2 (germline): DFQATT, SNEGSKA (reference sequence). The CDR3 is 14 amino acids. V lost 6 bases and J 5 bases, leaving 19 bases between the germline ends. The CDR3: CSAGSVDPRTEAFF. DNA for the CDR3: TGCAGTGCCGGCTCCGTCGACCCGAGAACTGAAGCTTTCTTT.

This clonotype was found a few times. The chain is built from TRBV5-1 and TRBJ2-5; weak D call: TRBD2 (5 bases). The CDR3 totals 14 residues. V was shortened by 1 base and J by 1 base, with 8 bases between the two germline ends. The germline V gene encodes CDR1 SGHRS and CDR2 YFSETQ. Written as DNA, the CDR3 is TGCGCCAGCAGCTTGCCGGGGAGCCAAGAGACCCAGTACTTC. Amino acids: CASSLPGSQETQYF. The variable domain in full, completed from reference TRBV5-1 and TRBJ2-5, reads KAGVTQTPRYLIKTRGQQVTLSCSPISGHRSVSWYQQTPGQGLQFLFEYFSETQRNKGNFPGRFSGRQFSNSRSEMNVSTLELGDSALYLCASSLPGSQETQYFGPGTRLLVL.

This clonotype was seen a handful of times. The chain is built from TRBV4-1 and TRBJ2-4, with a tentative D call TRBD2 (6 bases). Germline V gene data show CDR1 as MGHRA and CDR2 as YSYEKL. V was clipped by 0 bases and J by 2 bases, with 14 bases between them. CDR3 size: 17 residues. This chain's CDR3 is CASSQEGTAGPKNIQYF. The CDR3 DNA follows: TGCGCCAGCAGCCAAGAGGGCACCGCGGGGCCCAAAAACATTCAGTACTTC.

This clonotype has only a few counts. This rearrangement joins TRBV3-1 to TRBJ1-2; D unclear. The CDR3 is 15 residues long. Trimming took off 1 base at V and 4 bases at J, with 13 bases between the two ends. In germline, CDR1 is LGHDT, CDR2 YNNKEL (reference sequence). CDR3 sequence: CASSQVGSAVYGYTF. The CDR3 bases are TGTGCCAGCAGCCAAGTGGGGTCTGCGGTCTATGGCTACACCTTC.

In its sample, this clonotype was seen a few times. The chain couples TRBV6-5 to TRBJ1-5; tentatively, D is TRBD1 (5 bases). Germline loops: CDR1 MNHEY, CDR2 SVGAGI. V lost 6 bases and J 0 bases, leaving 21 bases between the germline ends. The CDR3 contains 18 residues. Written as DNA, the CDR3 is TGTGCCAGCAGCCTGAAACCAGGGACCGTTGGTAGCAATCAGCCCCAGCATTTT. This translates into CASSLKPGTVGSNQPQHF.

This clonotype appeared a few times. The chain couples TRBV2 to TRBJ2-3; D uncertain. The CDR3 is 12 amino acids. Per germline, CDR1 SNHLY and CDR2 FYNNEI. V gave up 4 bases and J gave up 4 bases, with 6 bases separating them. The CDR3 sequence: CASSVFSDTQYF. CDR3 in DNA: TGTGCCAGCAGTGTTTTCTCAGATACGCAGTATTTT.

The chain combines TRBV11-2 with TRBJ1-2; D might be TRBD1 (6 bases). V was trimmed by 1 base and J by 3 bases, leaving 12 bases between them. The CDR3 runs to 15 residues. Germline loops: CDR1 SGHAT, CDR2 FQNNGV. The DNA of the CDR3 is TGTGCCAGCAGCTTAGTTGCGGGGGGCCACTATGGCTACACCTTC. Translating it yields CASSLVAGGHYGYTF.

This clonotype has a handful of counts. This chain uses TRBV7-9 with TRBJ2-3; 8 nucleotides align to TRBD1. Trimming took 4 bases from V and 0 from J; bases not matched to a gene: 9. Germline values: CDR1 SEHNR, CDR2 FQNEAQ (reference sequence). The CDR3 length is 17 residues. The CDR3 DNA reads TGTGCCAGCAGCTCCAGCTCCAGGGGGCGGAGCACAGATACGCAGTATTTT. Its translation is CASSSSSRGRSTDTQYF.

V is TRBV7-6 and J is TRBJ2-5; 9 bases fit TRBD1. The germline gives CDR1 SGHVS, CDR2 FNYEAQ. Losses at the gene ends were 5 bases for V and 2 bases for J; bases not matched to a gene: 6. The CDR3 covers 15 residues. Here the CDR3 DNA reads TGTGCCAGCAGCCCCGAGACAGGGGGGCAAGAGACCCAGTACTTC. It encodes CASSPETGGQETQYF.

This chain joins TRBV4-2 and TRBJ2-1; 7 bases map to TRBD1. V shed 2 bases and J 1 base; nucleotides not matched to a gene: 8. CDR1 LGHNA and CDR2 YNFKEQ come from the germline V gene. CDR3 length: 17 amino acids. The CDR3 sequence: CASSQLLKGASYNEQFF. CDR3 nucleotides: TGTGCCAGCAGCCAACTGTTAAAGGGGGCTTCCTACAATGAGCAGTTCTTC.